These 12 T cell receptor beta chains came from one sample sequenced in a study of blood T cell repertoires in COVID-19. Repertoires were generated with immunoSEQ multiplex PCR, while TCRdb's copy carries only in-frame clones and drops some. This table holds tens of thousands of clones, around 75% found once. Sequencing was performed on peripheral blood. These receptors came from a man aged 65 to 85 with COVID-19, enrolled during active disease.

This clone was counted only a few times. The J gene is TRBJ1-4, the V gene TRBV28, with D tentatively TRBD1 (6 bases). CDR1 MDHEN and CDR2 SYDVKM come from the germline V gene. V was pared by 6 bases and J by 3 bases, with 17 bases between. CDR3 length: 16 amino acids. CDR3 sequence (DNA): TGTGCCAGCAGACCGGGGGGCAGGGGCCCTAATGAAAAACTGTTTTTT. Translation gives CASRPGGRGPNEKLFF.

The chain links TRBV30 to TRBJ1-1; D unresolved. The V gene's germline CDR1 is GTSNPN and CDR2 SVGIG (reference sequence). Trimming cost V 5 bases and J 2 bases, with 9 bases left between them. The CDR3 runs 12 residues. The CDR3 here is CAWVNSNTEAFF. CDR3 sequence (DNA): TGTGCCTGGGTCAACAGTAACACTGAAGCTTTCTTT.

The rearrangement joins TRBV28 to TRBJ1-5; 7 nucleotides agree with TRBD1. The germline CDR1 and CDR2 sequences are MDHEN and SYDVKM. The CDR3 is 16 residues long. Trimming removed 0 bases from V and 6 bases from J; junction bases left unmatched: 8. The CDR3 sequence: CASSLWKGAKGQPQHF. DNA of the CDR3: TGTGCCAGCAGTTTATGGAAGGGGGCGAAGGGTCAGCCCCAGCATTTT. Using reference TRBV28 and TRBJ1-5 for the parts outside the CDR3, the full variable domain is DVKVTQSSRYLVKRTGEKVFLECVQDMDHENMFWYRQDPGLGLRLIYFSYDVKMKEKGDIPEGYSVSREKKERFSLILESASTNQTSMYLCASSLWKGAKGQPQHFGDGTRLSIL.

The chain recombines TRBV29-1 with TRBJ2-7; TRBD2 matches 15 bases. V gave up 7 bases and J gave up 5 bases; unmatched junction bases: 6. The length of the CDR3 is 14 residues. The V gene's germline CDR1 is SQVTM and CDR2 ANQGSEA. Written as DNA, the CDR3 is TGCAGCGCTCGGACTAGCGGGGGGGCCCACGAGCAGTACTTC. The encoded protein is CSARTSGGAHEQYF.

This clone appeared once. The V gene is TRBV15, the J gene TRBJ2-5, with a tentative D call TRBD2 (5 bases). CDR1 LNHNV and CDR2 YYDKDF come from the germline V gene (reference sequence). The length of the CDR3 is 12 residues. Deletions cut 5 bases from V and 5 bases from J, with 9 bases between. CDR3 region: CATSPRGETQYF. DNA for the CDR3: TGTGCCACCAGCCCCCGAGGGGAGACCCAGTACTTC. Filled out from reference TRBV15 and TRBJ2-5, the complete variable domain reads DAMVIQNPRYQVTQFGKPVTLSCSQTLNHNVMYWYQQKSSQAPKLLFHYYDKDFNNEADTPDNFQSRRPNTSFCFLDIRSPGLGDTAMYLCATSPRGETQYFGPGTRLLVL.

The gene calls are TRBV6-5 and TRBJ1-5, with a weak D call TRBD1 (5 bases). The germline V and J ends were trimmed by 6 bases and 4 bases, with 13 bases remaining between them. CDR1 MNHEY and CDR2 SVGAGI come from the germline V gene. This CDR3 is built from 14 residues. The CDR3 loop reads CASRRGSENQPQHF. The CDR3 DNA is TGTGCCAGCAGAAGGGGATCCGAAAATCAGCCCCAGCATTTT.

The genes are TRBV28 and TRBJ1-5; D may be TRBD1 (6 bases). V shed 5 bases and J shed 0 bases, with 17 bases lying between them. The CDR3 loop spans 17 amino acids. CDR1 and CDR2 from the germline V gene are MDHEN and SYDVKM. The CDR3 is CASSLHGTPTSNQPQHF. CDR3 bases: TGTGCCAGCAGTCTCCACGGGACACCTACTAGCAATCAGCCCCAGCATTTT. Variable domain in full (rest from reference TRBV28 and TRBJ1-5): DVKVTQSSRYLVKRTGEKVFLECVQDMDHENMFWYRQDPGLGLRLIYFSYDVKMKEKGDIPEGYSVSREKKERFSLILESASTNQTSMYLCASSLHGTPTSNQPQHFGDGTRLSIL.

The chain links TRBV5-1 to TRBJ1-4; TRBD1 matches at 7 bases. The V and J ends lost 3 bases and 4 bases, in that order; junction bases with no gene match: 12. Germline V gene data show CDR1 as SGHRS and CDR2 as YFSETQ. The CDR3 spans 17 residues. CDR3 nucleotide sequence: TGCGCCAGCAGCTCGGGAGGGACAGAGAGCTTTAATGAAAAACTGTTTTTT. Encoded protein: CASSSGGTESFNEKLFF.

V and J are TRBV24-1 and TRBJ1-5; D is possibly TRBD1 (6 bases). The ends were cut back, 2 bases at V and 12 bases at J, with 10 bases in the middle. Germline CDR1 reads KGHDR; CDR2 reads SFDVKD. CDR3 size: 12 residues. CDR3 protein: CATSDYSGVQHF. The CDR3 coding sequence is TGTGCCACCAGTGATTACTCAGGGGTCCAGCATTTT.

The CDR3 region has the DNA TGTGCCAGCAGGGCGAGATTGGGCTCTGAAGCTTTCTTT. It translates to CASRARLGSEAFF. The chain combines TRBV6-5 with TRBJ1-1; D remains unclear. The CDR3 is 13 amino acids. V lost 6 bases and J lost 6, with 14 bases in between. Per germline, CDR1 MNHEY and CDR2 SVGAGI.

The chain combines TRBV5-1 with TRBJ2-5; 8 bases are shared with TRBD2. Germline V gene lookup returns CDR1 SGHRS and CDR2 YFSETQ. V was pared by 3 bases and J by 1 base, with 14 bases of the junction left unmatched. The CDR3 consists of 18 residues. The CDR3: CASSSIGTRGDPQETQYF. For the CDR3, the DNA is TGCGCCAGCAGCTCCATCGGGACTAGGGGGGACCCCCAAGAGACCCAGTACTTC.

This rearrangement joins TRBV5-6 to TRBJ2-7, with D possibly TRBD2 on 6 matching bases. Germline CDR1 and CDR2: SGHDT and YYEEEE. Trimming removed 3 bases from V and 7 bases from J, with 17 bases in between. This CDR3 is built from 14 residues. In DNA form, the CDR3 reads TGTGCCAGCAGCTCTGTTGGAGGGAGCGATGAGCAGTACTTC. Encoded protein: CASSSVGGSDEQYF.